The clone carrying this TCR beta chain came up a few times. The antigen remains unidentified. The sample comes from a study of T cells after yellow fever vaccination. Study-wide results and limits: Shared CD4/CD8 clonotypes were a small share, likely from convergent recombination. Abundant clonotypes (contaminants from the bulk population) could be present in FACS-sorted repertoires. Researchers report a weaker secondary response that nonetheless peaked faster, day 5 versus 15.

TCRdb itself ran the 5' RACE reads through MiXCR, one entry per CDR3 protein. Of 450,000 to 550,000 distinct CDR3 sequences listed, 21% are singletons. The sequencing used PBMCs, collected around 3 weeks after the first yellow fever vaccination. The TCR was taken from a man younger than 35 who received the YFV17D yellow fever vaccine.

The CDR3 nucleotides read TGTGCCAGCAGGGGCCCGGACCGGGACTACGAGCAGTACTTC. Translation gives CASRGPDRDYEQYF. V is TRBV12-3 or TRBV12-4 and J is TRBJ2-7; a weak D match, TRBD2 (5 bases). CDR3 size: 14 residues. The V gene lost 6 bases and the J gene lost 3 bases, with 15 bases spanning the gap.